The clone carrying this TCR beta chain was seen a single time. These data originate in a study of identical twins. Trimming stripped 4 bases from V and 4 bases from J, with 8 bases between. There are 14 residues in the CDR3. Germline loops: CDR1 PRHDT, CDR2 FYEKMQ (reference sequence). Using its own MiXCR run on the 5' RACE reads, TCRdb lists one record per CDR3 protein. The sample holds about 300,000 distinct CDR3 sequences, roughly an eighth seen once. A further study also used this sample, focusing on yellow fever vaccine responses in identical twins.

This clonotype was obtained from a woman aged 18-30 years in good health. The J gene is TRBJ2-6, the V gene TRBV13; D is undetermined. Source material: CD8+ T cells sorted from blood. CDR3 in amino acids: CASSSSYGANVLTF. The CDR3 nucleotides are TGTGCCAGCAGCTCTTCGTACGGGGCCAACGTCCTGACTTTC.